Presented here are 20 T cell receptor beta chains from one specimen sequenced in a study of cytomegalovirus exposure and HLA in healthy donors. Here immunoSEQ multiplex PCR was the method, and the copy in TCRdb shows in-frame clones only, minus some. This table holds 130,000 or so clones, about 87% found once. The sequenced material came from PBMCs. Every receptor here comes from a woman aged 25 to 39 in good health and CMV-seropositive.

V usage is TRBV19 and J usage is TRBJ1-1, with a tentative D call TRBD1 (5 bases). The CDR3 sequence is 12 residues long. Trimming shortened V by 3 bases and J by 7 bases, and 9 bases separated the two germline ends. Germline-derived CDR1 and CDR2 are LNHDA and SQIVND (reference sequence). CDR3 protein: CASSIYGGEAFF. Here the CDR3 DNA reads TGTGCCAGTAGTATCTACGGGGGTGAAGCTTTCTTT.

The J gene is TRBJ2-1, the V gene TRBV28, with TRBD1 matching 10 bases. There are 15 residues in the CDR3. V dropped 2 bases and J dropped 6; count of bases not matched to a gene: 4. The germline CDR1 and CDR2 sequences are MDHEN and SYDVKM. The DNA of the CDR3 is TGTGCCAGCAGTTTAGACAGGGGGCTCCTCAATGAGCAGTTCTTC. As protein: CASSLDRGLLNEQFF.

The rearrangement uses TRBV20-1 and TRBJ1-2, with D perhaps TRBD1 (5 bases). With 6 bases removed from V and 5 bases from J, the gap between germline ends came to 10 bases. The CDR3 runs to 11 residues. Germline CDR1 DFQATT, CDR2 SNEGSKA (reference sequence). CDR3 in DNA: TGCAGTGCCCGGGGGGGGTATGGCTACACCTTC. Residues: CSARGGYGYTF.

V and J are TRBV13 and TRBJ2-3; 7 nucleotides line up with TRBD1. Germline CDR1 is PRHDT and CDR2 is FYEKMQ (reference sequence). The CDR3 covers 19 residues. With V trimmed by 1 base and J by 1 base, 14 bases remained unmatched. CDR3 DNA: TGTGCCAGCAGCTTAGTTGTCAACAGAGGGGGCAGGGGCACAGATACGCAGTATTTT. Translating it yields CASSLVVNRGGRGTDTQYF.

This clone was found once. This chain links TRBV28 with TRBJ1-5, with 7 bases fitting TRBD1. V was pared by 2 bases and J by 7 bases, with 8 bases of the junction left unmatched. There are 15 residues in the CDR3. Per the germline V gene, CDR1 is MDHEN and CDR2 is SYDVKM. CDR3 sequence: CASSLRGRLDQPQHF. For the CDR3, the DNA is TGTGCCAGCAGTTTAAGGGGGCGTCTTGACCAGCCCCAGCATTTT.

The chain is built from TRBV7-9 and TRBJ1-4, with TRBD1 identical over 9 bases. The trim removed 5 bases at V and 7 bases at J, leaving 14 bases unmatched. Germline V gene lookup returns CDR1 SEHNR and CDR2 FQNEAQ (reference sequence). This CDR3 is 17 amino acids long. Written as DNA, the CDR3 is TGTGCCAGCAGCCCGCCTTTGGGGGGACAGGGTGGTGAAAAACTGTTTTTT. Residues: CASSPPLGGQGGEKLFF. Together with reference TRBV7-9 and TRBJ1-4, the CDR3 gives the full variable domain: DTGVSQNPRHKITKRGQNVTFRCDPISEHNRLYWYRQTLGQGPEFLTYFQNEAQLEKSRLLSDRFSAERPKGSFSTLEIQRTEQGDSAMYLCASSPPLGGQGGEKLFFGSGTQLSVL.

Many counts were recorded for this clone. V is TRBV5-1 and J is TRBJ2-3, with TRBD2 identical over 12 bases. CDR1 is SGHRS and CDR2 is YFSETQ in the germline V gene. The CDR3 spans 18 residues. V lost 0 bases and J lost 2; bases outside the gene matches: 7. The CDR3 DNA is TGCGCCAGCAGCTTGGCCCCAACTAGCGGGAGGTACACAGATACGCAGTATTTT. It translates to CASSLAPTSGRYTDTQYF.

For this clone: Its ends do not fully match the called genes, so a read error is possible. The gene calls are TRBV2 and TRBJ2-7, with TRBD2 matching 13 bases. This CDR3 contains 12 residues. The germline V gene has CDR1 SNHLY and CDR2 FYNNEI. The CDR3 protein is CASRREGLAGHF. CDR3 bases: TGTGCCAGCAGGAGAGAGGGACTAGCGGGACACTTC.

CDR3 sequence reads: CASSSTNLYEQYF. The CDR3 nucleotides read TGTGCCAGCAGTAGTACAAACCTCTACGAGCAGTACTTC. The chain is built from TRBV28 and TRBJ2-7; D is undetermined. This CDR3 is built from 13 residues. V shed 5 bases and J shed 3 bases, with 11 bases lying between them. The germline gives CDR1 MDHEN, CDR2 SYDVKM.

This clone was seen repeatedly, ten times or more. The genes are TRBV13 and TRBJ2-2; D unclear. V dropped 3 bases and J dropped 0 bases, with 17 bases sitting between them. Germline-derived CDR1 and CDR2 are PRHDT and FYEKMQ (reference sequence). The CDR3 totals 18 residues. CDR3 bases: TGTGCCAGCAGCTTCCCCACTCGAGAGCCCACGAACACCGGGGAGCTGTTTTTT. Its protein product is CASSFPTREPTNTGELFF. The whole variable domain, remainder taken from reference TRBV13 and TRBJ2-2, is AAGVIQSPRHLIKEKRETATLKCYPIPRHDTVYWYQQGPGQDPQFLISFYEKMQSDKGSIPDRFSAQQFSDYHSELNMSSLELGDSALYFCASSFPTREPTNTGELFFGEGSRLTVL.

The chain is built from TRBV7-2 and TRBJ1-2, with D perhaps matching TRBD1 (5 bases). V shed 2 bases and J shed 8 bases, with 15 bases lying between them. The CDR3 spans 14 residues. Looked up from germline, CDR1 is SGHTA and CDR2 is FQGNSA. The CDR3 DNA is TGTGCCAGCAGCTTAATCCCCCAGGGTGAGGGCTACACCTTC. It encodes CASSLIPQGEGYTF. Combining the CDR3 with reference TRBV7-2 and TRBJ1-2 gives the whole variable domain GAGVSQSPSNKVTEKGKDVELRCDPISGHTALYWYRQSLGQGLEFLIYFQGNSAPDKSGLPSDRFSAERTGGSVSTLTIQRTQQEDSAVYLCASSLIPQGEGYTFGSGTRLTVV.

The rearrangement joins TRBV9 to TRBJ2-3; 8 bases fit TRBD2. Germline V gene data show CDR1 as SGDLS and CDR2 as YYNGEE. CDR3 length equals 16 residues. V was pared by 4 bases and J by 2 bases, with 9 bases of the junction left unmatched. CDR3: CASSLGTSQSTDTQYF. CDR3 DNA sequence: TGTGCCAGCAGCTTGGGGACTAGTCAATCCACAGATACGCAGTATTTT.

V is TRBV19 and J is TRBJ2-7; TRBD1 might be the D (5 bases). CDR3 length equals 13 residues. The germline CDR1 and CDR2 sequences are LNHDA and SQIVND (reference sequence). Trimming shortened V by 5 bases and J by 5 bases, and 13 bases separated the two germline ends. The CDR3, as DNA: TGTGCCAGTAGTCCCGCCGGCAGGGACGAGCAGTACTTC. Its translation is CASSPAGRDEQYF.

This chain connects TRBV9 to TRBJ1-4; no reliable D call. Germline V gives CDR1 SGDLS, CDR2 YYNGEE. The CDR3 is 16 residues long. V dropped 4 bases and J dropped 5 bases, with 18 bases sitting between them. CDR3 nucleotide sequence: TGTGCCAGCAGCCCTGATATAAGTGGCGGGAATGAAAAACTGTTTTTT. Translating gives CASSPDISGGNEKLFF.

Notes on this clone: Other DNA variants within this sample encode the same CDR3. The chain employs TRBV27 and TRBJ2-4; tentative D call: TRBD1 (5 bases). CDR1 is MNHEY, CDR2 SMNVEV, per germline (reference sequence). This CDR3 contains 16 residues. V gave up 4 bases and J gave up 0 bases, with 13 bases separating them. The chain's CDR3 is CASSYDRILAKNIQYF. For the CDR3, the DNA is TGTGCCAGCAGTTACGACAGAATACTAGCCAAAAACATTCAGTACTTC.

This chain connects TRBV28 to TRBJ1-5; TRBD1 agrees at 7 bases. In germline, CDR1 is MDHEN, CDR2 SYDVKM. The J segment lost 3 bases and the V segment lost 1 base, leaving 3 bases of the junction unmatched. The CDR3 loop spans 15 amino acids. The CDR3 here is CASSLSQGYNQPQHF. CDR3 DNA sequence: TGTGCCAGCAGTTTATCACAGGGGTACAATCAGCCCCAGCATTTT.

V usage is TRBV4-1 and J usage is TRBJ1-6, with D perhaps matching TRBD1 (6 bases). CDR3 size: 12 residues. Germline V gene lookup returns CDR1 MGHRA and CDR2 YSYEKL. Between the trimmed V and J ends, which lost 4 bases and 13 bases, there was a span of 11 bases. In DNA, the CDR3 is TGCGCCAGCAGCCCGCCAGGGGACCCCCTCCACTTT. Amino acid sequence: CASSPPGDPLHF.

The genes are TRBV11-1 and TRBJ2-3, with a possible D match to TRBD1 (5 bases). The V and J ends lost 5 bases and 5 bases respectively, with 8 bases between them. CDR1 and CDR2 (germline): SGHAT, FQDESV (reference sequence). There are 12 residues in the CDR3. CDR3: CASSADRDTQYF. The CDR3 DNA reads as TGTGCCAGCAGCGCTGACAGAGATACGCAGTATTTT.

The gene calls are TRBV7-9 and TRBJ1-2; 8 bases are shared with TRBD1. The V gene's germline CDR1 is SEHNR and CDR2 FQNEAQ (reference sequence). Trimming at V came to 0 bases and at J to 4 bases, leaving 4 bases not matched to a gene. The CDR3 loop spans 15 amino acids. CDR3 nucleotide sequence: TGTGCCAGCAGCTTAGCCGGACAGGGCAGCTATGGCTACACCTTC. It translates to CASSLAGQGSYGYTF.

This clone occurred once. The V gene is TRBV6-1, the J gene TRBJ1-3; D not resolved. The ends were cut back, 4 bases at V and 3 bases at J, with 10 bases in the middle. This CDR3 contains 14 residues. Per the germline V gene, CDR1 is MNHNS and CDR2 is SASEGT. The CDR3 coding sequence is TGTGCCAGCAGTGCCCGAGGGTTTGGAAACACCATATATTTT. Translated, it gives CASSARGFGNTIYF.